This record concerns one TCR beta chain sequence. The antigen remains undetermined. Profiled with immunoSEQ multiplex PCR; TCRdb holds only in-frame clones, not every one. Seen here are 90,000 to 100,000 clones, about 85% observed once, and the top ten hold 0.8% to 0.9%. The sample comes from a study of OX40 agonist ivuxolimab in advanced cancers. At the level of the study: Allowance was made for prior anti-PD-1, anti-PD-L1 or anti-CTLA-4 therapy, and roughly 39% had some. Partial response was recorded in three patients: one hepatocellular carcinoma and two cutaneous melanoma cases.

Study results and caveats: Among the lowest peripheral clonal expansion occurred in 0.1-3.0 mg/kg partial responders. There were, on average, more expanded clones in CD8+ T cells than in CD4+.

CDR1 SGDLS and CDR2 YYNGEE come from the germline V gene. The CDR3 runs to 18 residues. V was pared by 0 bases and J by 0 bases, with 16 bases between. Sample: CD4+ or CD8+ T cells sorted from blood, taken in a trial of the OX40 agonist ivuxolimab. The TCR comes from an adult with an advanced solid tumor such as melanoma, head and neck, liver or kidney cancer. The chain combines TRBV9 with TRBJ2-1; possibly TRBD2 for D (6 bases). The CDR3 is CASSVEDRGGASYNEQFF. DNA for the CDR3: TGTGCCAGCAGCGTAGAGGATAGGGGCGGGGCCTCCTACAATGAGCAGTTCTTC.